This T cell receptor beta chain was sequenced in a study of identical twins (dated by TCRdb to about 2016). Background for the entire study: To test whether fetal clonotypes persist, this study deep-sequenced TCR alpha and beta repertoires from monozygotic twins, from unrelated adults of various ages, and from cord blood. To rule out contamination, replicate twin experiments were performed at different times with different library preparation protocols. Broad study findings and their caveats: Abundant cord blood beta clonotypes had fewer insertions, young adult naive repertoires showed a similar but weaker trend, and memory repertoires showed no such trend. Because the same donors could not be followed over many years, conclusions were based on cross-sectional statistical analysis. Recombination models systematically underestimated out-of-frame TCR alpha sharing in monozygotic twins but agreed with sharing between unrelated individuals. Invariant T cells such as MAIT and iNKT could partly confound zero-insertion analyses, though diverse VJ usage argued against this for most clonotypes. Out-of-frame TCR alpha sequences shared between twins showed an excess of low generation-probability sequences compared with coincidental sharing between unrelated individuals. Excess twin sharing in beta out-of-frame sequences was weaker because fewer shared sequences lowered the signal-to-noise ratio.

The CDR1 and CDR2 encoded by the germline V gene (reference sequence) are LNHDA and SQIVND. From V the trimming removes 7 bases and from J it removes 4 bases, while the gene matches leave 4 bases of the junction unaccounted for. The CDR3 contains 13 residues, cysteine and phenylalanine counted. This entry keeps only the CDR3 DNA: 39 bases, framed from base 1. The library was obtained by 5' RACE. Instrument used: Illumina HiSeq 2000. A universal primer binding site was introduced by template switching, and a unique molecular identifier was present in the final cDNA, enabling accurate counting of TCR cDNA molecules. Specific primers in the conserved constant-segment region were used to synthesize first-strand cDNA for TCR alpha and beta chains. To control for contamination, each cDNA library was double barcoded with a SMART-Mk sample barcode plus Illumina barcodes. TruSeq adapter sequences, together with Illumina sample barcodes, were added in two successive PCR steps. The TCR alpha and beta cDNA libraries were sequenced on the Illumina HiSeq platform using custom primers. In the source study's methods: Raw reads were processed with MiGEC to extract unique molecular identifiers, and MiXCR was used to determine CDR3 positions. For each individual, recombination models were inferred using an EM algorithm with the repgenHMM and IGoR tools. The tcR package in R was used for shared clonotype analysis, with sharing normalized by the product of cloneset sizes. To study raw recombination without the effects of thymic and clonal selection, out-of-frame nonproductive sequences were analyzed. The raw public reads went through TCRdb reprocessing: fastp at Q25, MiXCR clone calling, in-frame beta chains kept. A single entry per CDR3 protein holds the most common genes and DNA from its merged rows. These V and J calls derive from TCRdb rather than the authors' analysis. Recorded for this sample are around 690,000 distinct CDR3 sequences; approximately 22% of them occurred a single time. In total, the top ten clones hold more than 4% of the sample.

All donors were healthy Caucasians. Three pairs of female monozygotic twins, all aged roughly 18 to 29 years, were included in the twin cohort. Peripheral blood mononuclear cells were used as the source from which RNA for TCR libraries was isolated. A few counts support this clonotype. Its cognate antigen has yet to be identified. Base qualities were left out, and no much larger clone turns up one base away. These same records also appear under a second study, on T cells expressing NK-cell markers. According to the second study: Fewer than ten donors provided sorted CD3+CD56+NKG2C+, CD3+CD56+NKG2C- and CD3+CD56-NKG2C+ T-cell subsets, whose TCR beta-chain repertoires were profiled. Among the eight sequenced donors, only one was HCMV-seronegative, while the other seven were HCMV-seropositive. To restrict sorting to alphabetaTCR-expressing T cells, an anti-gammadeltaTCR antibody was added in several experiments. In several donors, the dominant CD3+CD56+NKG2C+ clonotypes were found to rank among the top 10 CD8+ clonotypes and to make up roughly 1.0-8% of CD8+ T cells. Those dominant clonotypes were again the most abundant among CD3+CD56-NKG2C+ cells in a few donors, at roughly 25-65%. It remained unclear whether the expanded NKG2C-expressing T cell clones were specific for HCMV antigens. All eight donors whose samples were sequenced were randomly selected healthy volunteers, three of them men and five women. To determine HCMV serostatus, a commercial ELISA kit was used to detect HCMV-specific IgG in serum. For a handful of donors, bulk peripheral blood T-cell repertoires were additionally sequenced from unsorted PBMC. Reads were demultiplexed and grouped by UMI with MIGEC, and clonotypes were assembled and quantified with MiTCR. To remove erroneous sequences, TCR cDNA sequences were retained only when supported by two or more reads. The tcR package was used for downstream repertoire analysis, with clonotypes matched between fractions based on CDR3 nucleotide sequence plus V segment. VDJmatch was used to annotate antigen specificity against VDJdb, with one amino acid substitution in CDR3 permitted.

The sequence was collected from a woman under 30 in good health. This chain is built from TRBV19 and TRBJ2-1; 7 central bases correspond to TRBD2. Input material: PBMCs. The CDR3 reads CASNSGGYNEQFF. The DNA sequence follows: TGTGCCAGTAACTCGGGGGGATACAATGAGCAGTTCTTC.